Below are 3 T cell receptor beta chains sequenced from a single sample in a study of blood T cell repertoires in COVID-19. The data were produced by immunoSEQ multiplex PCR, yet TCRdb's version contains in-frame clones alone and is incomplete. The profile shows approximately 150,000 clones, 70% to 90% of them singletons. The sample comprised peripheral blood. The receptors derive from a man between 40 and 49 years old with acute or convalescent COVID-19.

The rearrangement links TRBV5-6 to TRBJ1-6; no clear D. Germline CDR1 SGHDT, CDR2 YYEEEE. This CDR3 has 14 residues. V was trimmed by 6 bases and J by 1 base, leaving 8 bases between them. The CDR3 DNA sequence: TGTGCCAGCACCGAGGGATCCTATAATTCACCCCTCCACTTT. Its protein is CASTEGSYNSPLHF.

This chain links TRBV7-9 with TRBJ2-7; 8 positions match TRBD1. Germline CDR1 reads SEHNR; CDR2 reads FQNEAQ (reference sequence). This CDR3 is built from 15 residues. The trim removed 2 bases at V and 7 bases at J, leaving 10 bases unmatched. CDR3 DNA: TGTGCCAGCAGCTTACGAGGACAGGGTGGATGGGAGCAGTACTTC. Translating gives CASSLRGQGGWEQYF.

The chain is built from TRBV7-8 and TRBJ1-2; D uncertain. Trimming left V 3 bases short and J 3 bases short, with 8 bases between. Germline V CDR1 and CDR2: SGHVS, FQNEAQ. This CDR3 is 13 amino acids long. In nucleotides, the CDR3 is TGTGCCAGCAGCTTTTGGGGAGACTATGGCTACACCTTC. It yields the protein CASSFWGDYGYTF.